This paragraph reports one TCR beta chain. Its antigen remains unidentified. This CDR3 contains 15 residues. Trimming took 5 bases from V and 3 from J; bases not matched to a gene: 5. Per the germline V gene, CDR1 is SEHNR and CDR2 is FQNEAQ (reference sequence). This sample was included in a study of fetal regulatory T cell absence and autoimmunity. Study information: IPEX patients had exocrine pancreas autoimmunity without clinical diabetes.

General observations from the study: Pancreas and cord blood did not differ much in TRB family usage. Oligoclonal TCR enrichment in pancreas over cord blood reached over 90-fold for some clones. The oligoclonal enrichment was interpreted as supporting antigen-driven pancreatic autoimmunity before birth in IPEX syndrome.

The data were produced by immunoSEQ multiplex PCR, yet TCRdb's version contains in-frame clones alone and is incomplete. The data show 85,000 to 100,000 clones, about two thirds seen once. The sample taken for sequencing was pancreas tissue. This TCR came from a male donor with IPEX syndrome. V and J are TRBV7-9 and TRBJ2-5; 11 bases agree with TRBD2. This chain's CDR3 is CASSGETSGKETQYF. The CDR3, as DNA: TGTGCCAGCAGCGGCGAGACTAGCGGGAAAGAGACCCAGTACTTC.